The present TCR beta chain was sequenced within a study of blood T cell repertoires in COVID-19. Overall study context: COVID-19 samples collected from the United States, Italy and Spain covered acute and convalescent phases. The analysed material was cDNA or gDNA that came from T cells, B-cell-depleted T cells, or PBMCs.

Sequencing used immunoSEQ multiplex PCR; TCRdb keeps in-frame clones, though not all of them. The sample includes over 65,000 clones, roughly 81% of them seen just once. The clonotype comes from a human donor in a cohort sampled during active COVID-19. Material for sequencing was peripheral blood.

CDR3 sequence reads: CASSLGTSGSLEQYF. DNA for the CDR3: TGTGCCAGCAGCTTAGGGACTAGCGGCAGTTTGGAGCAGTACTTC. The chain combines TRBV13 with TRBJ2-7; the match to TRBD2 covers 9 bases. Per germline, CDR1 PRHDT and CDR2 FYEKMQ (reference sequence). CDR3 length equals 15 residues. The trim removed 0 bases at V and 7 bases at J, leaving 7 bases unmatched.